This TCR beta chain was obtained from a study of T cell responses to AZD1222 COVID-19 vaccine. Background on the study: Second-dose timings of about 4 or about 12 weeks were pooled. Study conclusions and caveats: The span of vaccine-associated CD4 TCRs extended across spike, with dominance at 160-218 and 743-854. It was only five to seven AZD1222 recipients who were seropositive at baseline. Repertoire sampling happened only post peak T cell response.

This clone was seen a handful of times. Its antigen is still unknown. V was clipped by 7 bases and J by 5 bases; unmatched bases: 2. The CDR3 loop spans 12 amino acids. Germline lookup yields CDR1 SQVTM and CDR2 ANQGSEA. Measured with immunoSEQ multiplex PCR; TCRdb has only the in-frame clones, and not every one. The data contain roughly 160,000 clones, more than 80% of them seen just once; the ten biggest clones take up 6.5% to 8.5%. This TCR came from an adult in good health. The specimen comprised peripheral blood, sampled on day 0 of AZD1222 vaccination. The V gene is TRBV29-1, the J gene TRBJ1-4; 9 nucleotides align to TRBD1. The CDR3 DNA is TGCAGCGCCGGACAGGGGAATGAAAAACTGTTTTTT. Translation gives CSAGQGNEKLFF.